These 29 T cell receptor beta chains came from one sample sequenced in a study of molecular identifiers for immune sequencing clone quantification. TCRdb passed the PCR reads through MiXCR, listing each CDR3 protein once. Of about 320,000 distinct CDR3 sequences listed, about 21% were seen once; the top ten hold more than 0.8%. Material: naive CD8+ T cells from blood, with Jurkat cell RNA spiked in. Noted subset: FACS-sorted CD8+CD4-CCR7+CD45RA+ naive T cells. The receptors originated from a human donor in good health. Some libraries in this study had Jurkat cell RNA spiked in.

This clonotype was observed at least ten times. The chain couples TRBV28 to TRBJ2-7; tentative D call: TRBD2 (5 bases). The CDR3 sequence is 14 residues long. Germline V gives CDR1 MDHEN, CDR2 SYDVKM. V lost 5 bases and J 2 bases, leaving 13 bases between the germline ends. The CDR3 spells CASSAWERTYEQYF. The CDR3 coding sequence is TGTGCCAGCAGTGCGTGGGAGAGGACCTACGAGCAGTACTTC.

This clonotype has at least ten counts. The V call is TRBV5-4, the J call TRBJ2-3; TRBD2 agrees at 9 bases. Trimming at V came to 4 bases and at J to 2 bases, leaving 8 bases not matched to a gene. CDR3 length: 16 amino acids. CDR1 SGHNT and CDR2 YYREEE come from the germline V gene (reference sequence). The CDR3 loop is CASSGTTSGVTDTQYF. The CDR3 nucleotides are TGTGCCAGCAGCGGGACGACTAGCGGCGTCACAGATACGCAGTATTTT.

This clonotype has a handful of counts. The J gene is TRBJ2-7, the V gene TRBV19, with D perhaps given as TRBD1 or TRBD2 (5 bases each). V was cut by 5 bases and J by 0 bases, with 14 bases left in between. Germline V lookup: CDR1 LNHDA, CDR2 SQIVND (reference sequence). The CDR3 is 15 amino acids. Here the CDR3 DNA reads TGTGCCAGTAGTTTAACCTCCGGGACCTCCTACGAGCAGTACTTC. It encodes CASSLTSGTSYEQYF.

This clonotype was seen repeatedly, ten times or more. The rearrangement links TRBV7-9 to TRBJ1-1; D gene ambiguous. V was pared by 4 bases and J by 5 bases, with 8 bases between. The CDR3 is 12 residues long. Per germline, CDR1 SEHNR and CDR2 FQNEAQ (reference sequence). The CDR3 sequence: CASSYTYTEAFF. CDR3 DNA: TGTGCCAGCAGCTATACATATACTGAAGCTTTCTTT.

The DNA for the CDR3 is TGTGCCAGCAGCCAAGCGGACAGGTTAGATGGGGAGGCCCAGTACTTC. Its translation: CASSQADRLDGEAQYF. The V call is TRBV3-1, the J call TRBJ2-5; perhaps TRBD1 as D (7 bases). V lost 1 base and J 9 bases, leaving 21 bases between the germline ends. The germline CDR1 and CDR2 sequences are LGHDT and YNNKEL (reference sequence). CDR3 size: 16 residues.

The chain employs TRBV6-5 and TRBJ2-7; D is ambiguous. Per the germline V gene, CDR1 is MNHEY and CDR2 is SVGAGI. This CDR3 has 14 residues. V was clipped by 2 bases and J by 12 bases, with 20 bases between them. CDR3 bases: TGTGCCAGCAGTTACAGGAACTCCCCTTATCCTCCGTACTTC. It encodes CASSYRNSPYPPYF.

This clonotype was detected many times. The chain links TRBV12-3 or TRBV12-4 to TRBJ2-2; D unresolved. The CDR3 consists of 13 residues. The germline V and J ends were trimmed by 6 bases and 9 bases, with 14 bases remaining between them. CDR3 sequence reads: CASSLGLSRELFF. The DNA for the CDR3 is TGTGCCAGCAGCCTTGGGCTTTCACGGGAGCTGTTTTTT.

This clonotype was seen many times. This rearrangement joins TRBV20-1 to TRBJ2-7; D is perhaps TRBD2 (5 bases). The CDR3 sequence is 13 residues long. The germline gives CDR1 DFQATT, CDR2 SNEGSKA (reference sequence). The CDR3: CSADGGHSYEQYF. In DNA, the CDR3 is TGCAGCGCGGACGGCGGGCATTCCTACGAGCAGTACTTC.

There are many counts of this clonotype. The chain has TRBV7-8 and TRBJ2-5, with D uncertain. The CDR3 is made up of 13 amino acids. V lost 3 bases and J lost 5, with 10 bases in between. Germline V gene sequence: CDR1 SGHVS, CDR2 FQNEAQ. The DNA of the CDR3 is TGTGCCAGCAGCTTTCGACTTTTGGAGACCCAGTACTTC. Its protein is CASSFRLLETQYF.

This clonotype was counted only a few times. V is TRBV18 and J is TRBJ2-3, with 7 bases that match TRBD2. J was trimmed by 4 bases and V by 0 bases; bases with no gene match: 13. There are 18 residues in the CDR3. The V gene's germline CDR1 is KGHSH and CDR2 LQKENI. DNA of the CDR3: TGTGCCAGCTCACCACCGGGCTTGGCGGGAGTAGCGGCAGATACGCAGTATTTT. Its translation: CASSPPGLAGVAADTQYF.

This clonotype was seen many times. The chain joins TRBV30 to TRBJ1-1; 7 nucleotides match TRBD1. In germline, CDR1 is GTSNPN, CDR2 SVGIG (reference sequence). V shed 3 bases and J 0 bases; nucleotides not matched to a gene: 1. There are 13 residues in the CDR3. The CDR3 loop is CAWRDRMNTEAFF. Written as DNA, the CDR3 is TGTGCCTGGAGGGACAGGATGAACACTGAAGCTTTCTTT. The full variable domain, rest sourced from reference TRBV30 and TRBJ1-1, is SQTIHQWPATLVQPVGSPLSLECTVEGTSNPNLYWYRQAAGRGLQLLFYSVGIGQISSEVPQNLSASRPQDRQFILSSKKLLLSDSGFYLCAWRDRMNTEAFFGQGTRLTVV.

This clonotype was observed many times. This CDR3 reads CASSLIPGDTQYF. The DNA for the CDR3 is TGTGCCAGCAGCTTAATACCGGGAGATACGCAGTATTTT. The rearrangement joins TRBV7-3 to TRBJ2-3; D call uncertain. CDR3 length: 13 amino acids. From germline, CDR1 is SGHTA and CDR2 FQGTGA. Trimming pared 1 base from V and 5 bases from J, leaving 7 bases between.

The chain employs TRBV6-2 or TRBV6-3 and TRBJ2-7; D gene uncertain. This CDR3 has 12 residues. The germline V gene encodes CDR1 MNHEY and CDR2 SVGEGT. Trimming removed 0 bases at V and 5 bases at J, with 5 bases between. The CDR3 DNA is TGTGCCAGCAGTTACTCGATGCACGAGCAGTACTTC. It yields the protein CASSYSMHEQYF.

This clonotype was seen many times. This chain joins TRBV9 and TRBJ1-1; D ambiguous. Germline loops: CDR1 SGDLS, CDR2 YYNGEE. V lost 0 bases and J 1 base, leaving 4 bases between the germline ends. This CDR3 comprises 13 residues. The CDR3 DNA sequence: TGTGCCAGCAGCGTAGCCGGGAACACTGAAGCTTTCTTT. Translation: CASSVAGNTEAFF.

Remarks on this clonotype: A much larger clone differs from this one at a single base, so this may be a read error. V and J are TRBV12-3 or TRBV12-4 and TRBJ2-3; no firm D call. The CDR3 covers 14 residues. The CDR3 reads CAGSLRLSTDTQYF. For the CDR3, the DNA is TGTGCCGGCAGTTTAAGGCTAAGCACAGATACGCAGTATTTT.

V gene TRBV13 combines with J gene TRBJ2-3; 12 bases are a match to TRBD2. Germline trimming cut 5 bases from V and 1 base from J; bases unmatched to any gene: 7. The CDR3 totals 17 residues. Germline-derived CDR1 and CDR2 are PRHDT and FYEKMQ (reference sequence). Written as DNA, the CDR3 is TGTGCCAGCAGCGCCCGACTAGCGGGAGCGGGCACAGATACGCAGTATTTT. This sequence encodes CASSARLAGAGTDTQYF.

In its sample, this clonotype was seen a few times. V and J are TRBV14 and TRBJ1-1, with unresolved D. The ends were cut back, 0 bases at V and 2 bases at J, with 13 bases in the middle. Germline V CDR1 and CDR2: SGHDN, FVKESK. CDR3 length equals 16 residues. The CDR3: CASSQEGITPNTEAFF. The DNA of the CDR3 is TGTGCCAGCAGCCAAGAAGGAATTACCCCTAACACTGAAGCTTTCTTT.

This clonotype came up many times. The rearrangement links TRBV4-1 to TRBJ2-5, with 10 bases aligning to TRBD2. The junction had 4 bases not matched to a gene; V was cut back by 1 base and J by 5 bases. This CDR3 is built from 15 residues. Germline V CDR1 and CDR2: MGHRA, YSYEKL. This CDR3 reads CASSQVTSGEETQYF. CDR3 DNA: TGCGCCAGCAGCCAAGTCACTAGCGGGGAGGAGACCCAGTACTTC.

This clonotype was recorded many times. The V call is TRBV20-1, the J call TRBJ1-4; unclear D gene. The germline CDR1 and CDR2 sequences are DFQATT and SNEGSKA (reference sequence). The V and J ends lost 0 bases and 3 bases respectively, with 11 bases between them. The CDR3 length is 15 residues. For the CDR3, the DNA is TGCAGTGCTAGAGATCAAACAGCCCCTAATGAAAAACTGTTTTTT. It translates to CSARDQTAPNEKLFF.

Note on this clonotype: This clone may be a read error of a much larger clone one base away. The chain employs TRBV30 and TRBJ2-3, with D perhaps TRBD2 (6 bases). Trimming removed 6 bases at V and 2 bases at J, with 18 bases between. Per germline, CDR1 GTSNPN and CDR2 SVGIG (reference sequence). The CDR3 contains 15 residues. CDR3 DNA sequence: TGTGCCTGCCGCGGACTAACGGGAACCACAGATACGCAGTATTTT. Translating gives CACRGLTGTTDTQYF.

Many counts were recorded for this clonotype. The chain has TRBV12-3 or TRBV12-4 and TRBJ2-2; 10 positions agree with TRBD1. Trimming removed 4 bases from V and 6 bases from J; junction bases left unmatched: 11. The CDR3 runs to 17 residues. CDR3 amino acids: CASSSHGQGGGSGELFF. The CDR3 region has the DNA TGTGCCAGCAGTTCCCACGGACAGGGGGGTGGGTCCGGGGAGCTGTTTTTT.

In the case of this clonotype: A much larger clone differs by one base, so this may be a read error. The rearrangement joins TRBV5-1 to TRBJ2-7, with 9 bases that match TRBD1. V lost 4 bases, J lost 3 bases, and 5 bases stayed unmatched. The CDR3 runs to 14 residues. Per germline, CDR1 SGHRS and CDR2 YFSETQ. For the CDR3, the DNA is TGCGCCAGCAGCCCCTGGACAGGGGTCTACGAGCAGTACTTC. Its protein is CASSPWTGVYEQYF.

This clonotype was seen ten or more times. The gene calls are TRBV24-1 and TRBJ2-2; D not resolved. V lost 4 bases to trimming and J lost 3 bases, with 8 bases between them. In germline, CDR1 is KGHDR, CDR2 SFDVKD. The CDR3 is made up of 14 amino acids. The CDR3 bases are TGTGCCACCAGTGAGGCACAGTACACCGGGGAGCTGTTTTTT. Protein sequence: CATSEAQYTGELFF.

The sample holds many counts of this clonotype. The J gene is TRBJ1-1, the V gene TRBV7-9; TRBD1 agrees at 9 bases. CDR1 is SEHNR, CDR2 FQNEAQ, per germline (reference sequence). The length of the CDR3 is 16 residues. After removal of 3 bases from V and 2 bases from J, the junction contained 7 bases not matched to a gene. DNA of the CDR3: TGTGCCAGCAGCTTCCGACAGGGGGTACTAAACACTGAAGCTTTCTTT. The encoded protein is CASSFRQGVLNTEAFF.

This clonotype was recorded once. It may be a read error: a sequence one base away is much more abundant. The CDR3 end shows no conserved phenylalanine or tryptophan, and so a read error is likely. V gene TRBV30 combines with J gene TRBJ2-7; TRBD2 matches at 8 bases. From germline, CDR1 is GTSNPN and CDR2 SVGIG (reference sequence). The junction had 2 bases not matched to a gene; V was cut back by 2 bases and J by 2 bases. This CDR3 region has 13 residues. The CDR3, as DNA: TGTGCCTGGAGTCGGGGGGGGGCCTACGAGCAGTACCTC. Protein sequence: CAWSRGGAYEQYL.

This clonotype was observed many times. This sequence joins TRBV3-1 and TRBJ1-1, with unresolved D. V gave up 2 bases and J gave up 4 bases, with 11 bases separating them. The CDR3 is 14 residues long. Per germline, CDR1 LGHDT and CDR2 YNNKEL (reference sequence). Here the CDR3 reads CASSQSGVGTEAFF. In DNA form, the CDR3 reads TGTGCCAGCAGCCAATCCGGGGTGGGCACTGAAGCTTTCTTT.

Comments on this clonotype: Since a much larger clone is just one base distant, this may be a read error. V and J are TRBV5-1 and TRBJ2-2, with D tentatively TRBD1 or TRBD2 (5 bases each). In germline, CDR1 is SGHRS, CDR2 YFSETQ. CDR3 length: 14 amino acids. The DNA for the CDR3 is TGCGCCAGCAGTCTGATCGGGAACACCGGGGCGCTGTTTTTT. It specifies CASSLIGNTGALFF.

There are many counts of this clonotype. The rearrangement uses TRBV19 and TRBJ1-1; D might be TRBD1 (5 bases). The CDR3 length is 14 residues. Trimming removed 8 bases from V and 4 bases from J, with 17 bases in between. From germline, CDR1 is LNHDA and CDR2 SQIVND (reference sequence). CDR3 protein: CASGYQGGVTEAFF. The CDR3 region has the DNA TGTGCCAGTGGCTATCAGGGCGGGGTCACTGAAGCTTTCTTT.

The table lists this clonotype with many counts. This chain joins TRBV7-9 and TRBJ2-7; TRBD1 matches at 7 bases. The CDR3 is made up of 14 amino acids. The germline CDR1 and CDR2 sequences are SEHNR and FQNEAQ (reference sequence). V was pared by 4 bases and J by 3 bases, with 6 bases of the junction left unmatched. The CDR3 reads CASSSTGNDYEQYF. CDR3 DNA sequence: TGTGCCAGCAGCTCGACAGGGAATGACTACGAGCAGTACTTC. The whole variable domain, filled in from reference TRBV7-9 and TRBJ2-7, reads DTGVSQNPRHKITKRGQNVTFRCDPISEHNRLYWYRQTLGQGPEFLTYFQNEAQLEKSRLLSDRFSAERPKGSFSTLEIQRTEQGDSAMYLCASSSTGNDYEQYFGPGTRLTVT.